This is a list of T cell receptor beta chains from one sample in a study of blood T cell repertoires in COVID-19. Sequencing was performed with immunoSEQ multiplex PCR; in TCRdb, only in-frame clones are kept and a portion is missing. The sample holds approximately 160,000 clones; roughly 88% are singletons and the top ten take under 3.5%. Sequenced material: peripheral blood. Receptors originate from a woman aged 55-69 years with acute or convalescent COVID-19. The CDR3 runs from the conserved cysteine through the conserved F or W. D genes are given only for firm matches. Clone size, where shown, is once, few, many, or a class for clones that have expanded.

V: TRBV11-2; J: TRBJ2-1; D: TRBD1; size: .; DNA: TGTGCCAGCAGCTTAGGGGGACAGAACGAGCAGTTCTTC; CDR3: CASSLGGQNEQFF
V: TRBV13; J: TRBJ2-7; D: TRBD1; size: .; DNA: TGTGCCAGCAGCTTAGCTGGACAGGGCTCCTACGAGCAGTACTTC; CDR3: CASSLAGQGSYEQYF
V: TRBV1; J: TRBJ1-3; D: .; size: .; DNA: TGCACCAGCAGCCAGCCAGTGGGGGGATGCTCTGGAAACACCATATATTTT; CDR3: CTSSQPVGGCSGNTIYF
V: TRBV6-6; J: TRBJ1-1; D: .; size: .; DNA: TGTGCCAGCAGAATCGACGGTACCCAGGGAGAAGCTTTCTTT; CDR3: CASRIDGTQGEAFF
V: TRBV7-6; J: TRBJ2-3; D: .; size: once; DNA: TGTGCCAGCAGCCCTTCCCTTACAGATACGCAGTATTTT; CDR3: CASSPSLTDTQYF
V: TRBV6-4; J: TRBJ2-7; D: .; size: .; DNA: TGTGCCAGCAGTGCACACACCCGGGGTCAGGACGAGCAGTACTTC; CDR3: CASSAHTRGQDEQYF
V: TRBV27; J: TRBJ2-3; D: TRBD2; size: .; DNA: TGTGCCAGCAGTTTAATCGGCGGGGGGGGTTGGGATACGCAGTATTTT; CDR3: CASSLIGGGGWDTQYF
V: TRBV27; J: TRBJ2-2; D: .; size: once; DNA: TGTGCCAGCAGTTTCGTCTACCCGAACACCGGGGAGCTGTTTTTT; CDR3: CASSFVYPNTGELFF
V: TRBV4-3; J: TRBJ1-3; D: TRBD1; size: once; DNA: TGCGCCAGCAGCCAAAATTTCCGGGACAGTGAACCTAACGGAAACACCATATATTTT; CDR3: CASSQNFRDSEPNGNTIYF
V: TRBV11-2; J: TRBJ2-1; D: .; size: .; DNA: TGTGCCAGCAGCTTAGATCTGGGCGAGAAGTTCTTC; CDR3: CASSLDLGEKFF
V: TRBV11-2; J: TRBJ1-2; D: TRBD1; size: .; DNA: TGTGCCAGCAGCTTAGAAGACAGGGTTTATGGCTACACCTTC; CDR3: CASSLEDRVYGYTF
V: TRBV6-2/TRBV6-3; J: TRBJ1-2; D: TRBD1; size: .; DNA: TGTGCCAGCAGTTACGACCAGGGGGTCTATGGCTACACCTTC; CDR3: CASSYDQGVYGYTF
V: TRBV6-5; J: TRBJ1-1; D: .; size: few; DNA: TGTGCCAGCAGTTACTCCAGGGAAGGGATGAACACTGAAGCTTTCTTT; CDR3: CASSYSREGMNTEAFF
V: TRBV5-1; J: TRBJ1-2; D: TRBD1; size: .; DNA: TGCGCCAGCAGCTTGAATCCCAAAGACAGGGGCGCTGGCTACACCTTC; CDR3: CASSLNPKDRGAGYTF
V: TRBV6-2/TRBV6-3; J: TRBJ2-7; D: .; size: .; DNA: TGTGCCAGCAGTTACGGCCTACTGGGAGACTACGAGCAGTACTTC; CDR3: CASSYGLLGDYEQYF
V: TRBV5-8; J: TRBJ2-1; D: .; size: .; DNA: TGTGCCAGCAGCTTGGTGATGCGGCTCTCCTACAATGAGCAGTTCTTC; CDR3: CASSLVMRLSYNEQFF
V: TRBV15; J: TRBJ1-5; D: TRBD1; size: .; DNA: TGTGCCACCAGCAGAGCCTCGACAGGGGGCAATCAGCCCCAGCATTTT; CDR3: CATSRASTGGNQPQHF
V: TRBV5-1; J: TRBJ2-1; D: .; size: .; DNA: TGCGCCAGCGGTGAGGGAACCGGGGGACTCAATGAGCAGTTCTTC; CDR3: CASGEGTGGLNEQFF
V: TRBV6-2/TRBV6-3; J: TRBJ1-1; D: TRBD1; size: .; DNA: TGTGCCAGCAGTGGACTACAGGGGGCTGAAGCTTTCTTT; CDR3: CASSGLQGAEAFF
V: TRBV19; J: TRBJ1-1; D: .; size: .; DNA: TGTGCCAGTAAGTTGGCGGCGGGACACACTGAAGCTTTCTTT; CDR3: CASKLAAGHTEAFF
V: TRBV4-2; J: TRBJ2-1; D: TRBD2; size: once; DNA: TGTGCCAGCAGCCACCTCGGGACTAGCGTCGCCGGAGAGCAGTTCTTC; CDR3: CASSHLGTSVAGEQFF
V: TRBV5-5; J: TRBJ1-4; D: .; size: .; DNA: TGTGCCAGCAGCTTATTGCAGGCGACCTCCAATGAAAAACTGTTTTTT; CDR3: CASSLLQATSNEKLFF
V: TRBV10-1; J: TRBJ1-4; D: TRBD1; size: few; DNA: TGCGCCAGCAGAGAATCCGTACAGGGGACACCTGAAAAACTGTTTTTT; CDR3: CASRESVQGTPEKLFF
V: TRBV7-2; J: TRBJ1-2; D: .; size: .; DNA: TGTGCCAGCAGCTTACGTTGGGAGGTCTACACCTTC; CDR3: CASSLRWEVYTF
V: TRBV5-1; J: TRBJ2-5; D: TRBD1; size: few; DNA: TGCGCCAGCAGCCGACGGACAGGGGGCTTGGAAGAGACCCAGTACTTC; CDR3: CASSRRTGGLEETQYF
V: TRBV7-9; J: TRBJ1-5; D: .; size: .; DNA: TGTGCCAGCAGCTTAAGCGGGCTCGGCAATCAGCCCCAGCATTTT; CDR3: CASSLSGLGNQPQHF
V: TRBV5-1; J: TRBJ2-7; D: .; size: .; DNA: TGCGCCAGCAGCCCTGGTGGAGGCCCCTACGAGCAGTACTTC; CDR3: CASSPGGGPYEQYF
V: TRBV25-1; J: TRBJ1-2; D: TRBD1; size: .; DNA: TGTGCCAGCAGTGCCCACAGGGGTCCCCTCTATGGCTACACCTTC; CDR3: CASSAHRGPLYGYTF
V: TRBV18; J: TRBJ1-1; D: .; size: once; DNA: TGTGCCAGCTCTCAACAGGGAGAGAACACTGAAGCTTTCTTT; CDR3: CASSQQGENTEAFF
V: TRBV19; J: TRBJ2-1; D: TRBD1; size: .; DNA: TGTGCCAGTAGCCCCCGACAGGGGGCTAATGAGCAGTTCTTC; CDR3: CASSPRQGANEQFF
V: TRBV5-1; J: TRBJ2-2; D: .; size: .; DNA: TGCGCCAGCAGCTTGGGGACATCCGGGGAGCTGTTTTTT; CDR3: CASSLGTSGELFF
V: TRBV5-1; J: TRBJ2-1; D: TRBD2; size: .; DNA: TGCGCCAGCAGCTTGACTAGCGATGAGCAGTTCTTC; CDR3: CASSLTSDEQFF
V: TRBV11-3; J: TRBJ2-6; D: TRBD1; size: once; DNA: TGTGCCAGCAGCCCGGGACAGGGGAGCTCTGGGGCCAACGTCCTGACTTTC; CDR3: CASSPGQGSSGANVLTF
V: TRBV19; J: TRBJ2-2; D: .; size: .; DNA: TGTGCCAGTAGTATTGGCTTCGCGAACACCGGGGAGCTGTTTTTT; CDR3: CASSIGFANTGELFF
V: TRBV11-2; J: TRBJ2-7; D: .; size: .; DNA: TGTGCCAGCAGCTACCGACAATCCCCCTTGGAGCAGTACTTC; CDR3: CASSYRQSPLEQYF
V: TRBV10-1; J: TRBJ1-5; D: TRBD1; size: .; DNA: TGCGCCAGCAGTGGACAGGGGGAATACAATCAGCCCCAGCATTTT; CDR3: CASSGQGEYNQPQHF
V: TRBV6-2/TRBV6-3; J: TRBJ2-7; D: .; size: .; DNA: TGTGCCAGCAGCCGCCGGGTCTACGAGCAGTACTTC; CDR3: CASSRRVYEQYF
V: TRBV7-6; J: TRBJ1-5; D: .; size: .; DNA: TGTGCCAGCAGCTTCGGCAGGGAGGTAGAGCCCCAGCATTTT; CDR3: CASSFGREVEPQHF
V: TRBV7-2; J: TRBJ1-5; D: .; size: .; DNA: TGTGCCAGCAGCTCCCAGACAGGAGTCAATCAGCCCCAGCATTTT; CDR3: CASSSQTGVNQPQHF
V: TRBV28; J: TRBJ1-2; D: .; size: few; DNA: TGTGCCAGCAGTCCATCGACAGGACTCTGGGGCTACACCTTC; CDR3: CASSPSTGLWGYTF
V: TRBV4-1; J: TRBJ2-2; D: .; size: .; DNA: TGCGCCAGCTCCGCACTAGGAGTCGGGGAGCTGTTTTTT; CDR3: CASSALGVGELFF
V: TRBV18; J: TRBJ1-1; D: TRBD1; size: .; DNA: TGTGCCAGCTCACCGGACAGGGTTGCTGAAGCTTTCTTT; CDR3: CASSPDRVAEAFF
V: TRBV10-3; J: TRBJ1-6; D: .; size: .; DNA: TGTGCCATCAGTGAGGGGGGGAGCTCCTATAATTCACCCCTCCACTTT; CDR3: CAISEGGSSYNSPLHF
V: TRBV18; J: TRBJ2-7; D: .; size: .; DNA: TGTGCCAGCTCACCATCTCCAGGTTCCTACGAGCAGTACTTC; CDR3: CASSPSPGSYEQYF
V: TRBV28; J: TRBJ1-3; D: .; size: .; DNA: TGTGCCAGCAGGTCGAAGGGGCTCGGAAACACCATATATTTT; CDR3: CASRSKGLGNTIYF
V: TRBV6-5; J: TRBJ2-7; D: TRBD1; size: .; DNA: TGTGCCAGCAGATTGTCCGGGACAGGTTCCTACGAGCAGTACTTC; CDR3: CASRLSGTGSYEQYF
V: TRBV12-3/TRBV12-4; J: TRBJ1-2; D: .; size: once; DNA: TGTGCCAGCACCTGGGGGGGGCGAGGGGGCTACACCTTC; CDR3: CASTWGGRGGYTF
V: TRBV5-1; J: TRBJ1-2; D: .; size: .; DNA: TGCGCCAGCAGCCCGCAAGTGGGGGCGAATGGCTACACCTTC; CDR3: CASSPQVGANGYTF
V: TRBV11-3; J: TRBJ1-1; D: TRBD1; size: .; DNA: TGTGCCAGCAGCCGGACAGGGAAAGACACTGAAGCTTTCTTT; CDR3: CASSRTGKDTEAFF
V: TRBV5-1; J: TRBJ1-1; D: .; size: .; DNA: TGCGCCAGCAGGGTTCCGGGCCCTCAGGGCACTGAAGCTTTCTTT; CDR3: CASRVPGPQGTEAFF
V: TRBV12-3/TRBV12-4; J: TRBJ1-4; D: .; size: .; DNA: TGTGCCAGCAGTTTGGGCACTAATGAAAAACTGTTTTTT; CDR3: CASSLGTNEKLFF
V: TRBV6-5; J: TRBJ1-1; D: .; size: .; DNA: TGTGCCAGCAGTTACTCGAACAGGAACACTGAAGCTTTCTTT; CDR3: CASSYSNRNTEAFF
V: TRBV10-3; J: TRBJ1-2; D: TRBD1; size: once; DNA: TGTGCCATCAGTCAGACAGGGGATAACTATGGCTACACCTTC; CDR3: CAISQTGDNYGYTF
V: TRBV7-6; J: TRBJ2-2; D: .; size: .; DNA: TGTGCCAGCAGCGGCGGGCAGGGGGGCACCGGGGAGCTGTTTTTT; CDR3: CASSGGQGGTGELFF